The 4 T cell receptor beta chains in this list originate from one sample, sequenced in a study of Ad26.COV2.S vaccination and SARS-CoV-2 variants (dated by TCRdb to about 2021). The meaning of the sample's treatment or condition label: 15 to 20 received Ad26.COV2.S at low or high dose, single or two shots; roughly 5 received placebo; per-sample allocation not given. Repertoires of vaccine and placebo recipients were sequenced from samples taken on day 63 after the first injection. The library was made by the immunoSEQ multiplex PCR assay. TCRdb took this table from immuneACCESS and kept in-frame rearrangements with V and J called. Such tables lack part of the clones; where checked against another copy, unresolved V genes explain under half of the gap, and the rest is unexplained. The sample includes around 400,000 clones, with approximately 83% observed a single time. The ten biggest clones cover 7.4% of the sample.

The starting material was peripheral blood, obtained in a trial of Ad26.COV2.S vaccine versus placebo. The receptor set was obtained from a person between 18 and 65 years old who received the Ad26.COV2.S COVID-19 vaccine or a placebo.

The chain combines TRBV5-4 with TRBJ2-3; 7 nucleotides line up with TRBD1. J was trimmed by 4 bases and V by 0 bases; bases with no gene match: 2. The CDR3 contains 14 residues. Germline V gene sequence: CDR1 SGHNT, CDR2 YYREEE (reference sequence). The CDR3 DNA reads as TGTGCCAGCAGCTTGGGTCAGGGGGCAGATACGCAGTATTTT. It codes for CASSLGQGADTQYF.

The V call is TRBV3-1 (or the pseudogene TRBV3-2), the J call TRBJ2-5; 9 bases agree with TRBD2. The CDR3 is made up of 17 amino acids. V lost 4 bases to trimming and J lost 1 base; unmatched junction nucleotides: 10. CDR1 and CDR2 (germline): LGHDT, YNNKEL (reference sequence). This CDR3 is CASSRGRLAGPQETQYF. The CDR3 DNA sequence: TGTGCCAGCAGCCGTGGGAGGCTAGCGGGGCCCCAAGAGACCCAGTACTTC.

The chain links TRBV6-5 to TRBJ2-3; no firm D call. Looked up from germline, CDR1 is MNHEY and CDR2 is SVGAGI. The germline V and J ends were trimmed by 0 bases and 4 bases, with 11 bases remaining between them. The CDR3 has 15 residues. The CDR3 DNA sequence: TGTGCCAGCAGTTACTCGAGTGTAACGGCAGATACGCAGTATTTT. Its protein product is CASSYSSVTADTQYF.

This clone is classed as medium-sized. J is TRBJ2-7 and V is TRBV3-1 (or the pseudogene TRBV3-2); the match to TRBD1 covers 7 bases. Trimming cost V 4 bases and J 9 bases; bases outside gene matches: 15. The germline V gene has CDR1 LGHDT and CDR2 YNNKEL (reference sequence). The CDR3 is 15 amino acids. DNA of the CDR3: TGTGCCAGCAGCCTAACGACAGGGACCGACGTTGGGCAGTACTTC. It translates to CASSLTTGTDVGQYF.